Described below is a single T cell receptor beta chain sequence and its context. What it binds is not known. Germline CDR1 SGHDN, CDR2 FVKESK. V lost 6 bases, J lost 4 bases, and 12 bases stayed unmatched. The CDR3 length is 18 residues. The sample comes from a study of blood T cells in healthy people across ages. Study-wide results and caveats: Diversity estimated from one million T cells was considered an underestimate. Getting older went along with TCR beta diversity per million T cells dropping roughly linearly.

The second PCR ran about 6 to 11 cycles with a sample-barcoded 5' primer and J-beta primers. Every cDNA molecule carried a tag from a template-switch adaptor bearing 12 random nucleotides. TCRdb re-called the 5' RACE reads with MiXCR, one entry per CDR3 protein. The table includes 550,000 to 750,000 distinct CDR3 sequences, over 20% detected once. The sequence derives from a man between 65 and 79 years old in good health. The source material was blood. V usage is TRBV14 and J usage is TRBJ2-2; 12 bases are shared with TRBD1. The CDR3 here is CASRQSGTGGSGTGELFF. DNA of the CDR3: TGTGCCAGCAGACAATCCGGGACAGGGGGCTCGGGCACCGGGGAGCTGTTTTTT.